This passage covers 25 T cell receptor beta chains from one sample sequenced in a study of blood T cell repertoires in COVID-19. Clones were sequenced by immunoSEQ multiplex PCR, and TCRdb holds only the in-frame ones, with some missing. The sample includes 100,000 or so clones, around 81% seen only once; the top ten take more than 9%. Source material: peripheral blood. These receptor sequences come from a human donor in a cohort sampled during active COVID-19.

The gene calls are TRBV7-8 and TRBJ1-5; 9 positions match TRBD1. Looked up from germline, CDR1 is SGHVS and CDR2 is FQNEAQ. Unmatched junction bases numbered 9, after V lost 3 bases and J lost 3 bases. This CDR3 region has 17 residues. In DNA, the CDR3 is TGTGCCAGCAGCTTCCACTCGACAGGGGGATTCAATCAGCCCCAGCATTTT. It encodes CASSFHSTGGFNQPQHF.

The chain combines TRBV24-1 with TRBJ2-5; 11 bases agree with TRBD2. The CDR3 runs 19 residues. The V gene's germline CDR1 is KGHDR and CDR2 SFDVKD. V lost 2 bases, J lost 0 bases, and 10 bases stayed unmatched. This CDR3 reads CATSDYGLAGRAYQETQYF. Here the CDR3 DNA reads TGTGCCACCAGTGATTATGGACTAGCGGGTCGAGCGTACCAAGAGACCCAGTACTTC.

This chain connects TRBV7-9 to TRBJ1-2; D possibly corresponds to TRBD1 (5 bases). The CDR3 has 15 amino acids. V was clipped by 5 bases and J by 8 bases, with 21 bases between them. Germline values: CDR1 SEHNR, CDR2 FQNEAQ (reference sequence). For the CDR3, the DNA is TGTGCCAGCAGCCCGCAAGACACTCAGGGATCCGGCTACACCTTC. Translation gives CASSPQDTQGSGYTF. The full variable domain, completed using reference TRBV7-9 and TRBJ1-2, is DTGVSQNPRHKITKRGQNVTFRCDPISEHNRLYWYRQTLGQGPEFLTYFQNEAQLEKSRLLSDRFSAERPKGSFSTLEIQRTEQGDSAMYLCASSPQDTQGSGYTFGSGTRLTVV.

The rearrangement uses TRBV13 and TRBJ2-3, with 12 bases that match TRBD1. The V and J ends lost 5 bases and 5 bases, in that order; junction bases with no gene match: 14. The CDR3 consists of 18 residues. From germline, CDR1 is PRHDT and CDR2 FYEKMQ (reference sequence). The CDR3 region has the DNA TGTGCCAGCAGCGCATCACTCTCCGGGACAGGGGGCATAGATACGCAGTATTTT. It encodes CASSASLSGTGGIDTQYF.

In the case of this clone: Additional DNA sequences in this sample encode the identical CDR3. V is TRBV25-1 and J is TRBJ1-2, with TRBD1 as a possible D gene (6 bases). The V end lost 3 bases, the J end lost 1 base, and 15 bases lay between the germline ends. Germline V gene lookup returns CDR1 MGHDK and CDR2 SYGVNS. The CDR3 covers 16 residues. CDR3 nucleotides: TGTGCCAGCAGTGACTCAATCGGGACAAGTAACTATGGCTACACCTTC. It encodes CASSDSIGTSNYGYTF.

The chain employs TRBV7-9 and TRBJ1-5; D is perhaps TRBD1 (6 bases). This CDR3 contains 16 residues. Germline CDR1 SEHNR, CDR2 FQNEAQ (reference sequence). V shed 1 base and J shed 2 bases, with 12 bases lying between them. DNA of the CDR3: TGTGCCAGCAGCTTAGGGTCCAGGGGAGGCAATCAGCCCCAGCATTTT. Its protein product is CASSLGSRGGNQPQHF.

The V gene is TRBV5-1, the J gene TRBJ1-1, with D maybe TRBD1 (6 bases). The ends were cut back, 4 bases at V and 5 bases at J, with 18 bases in the middle. Per germline, CDR1 SGHRS and CDR2 YFSETQ. The CDR3 consists of 15 residues. The CDR3 loop is CASSLGGGRGTEAFF. CDR3 DNA: TGCGCCAGCAGCCTCGGCGGGGGCCGGGGGACTGAAGCTTTCTTT.

This clone was observed once. This chain joins TRBV19 and TRBJ1-4; D unresolved. Trimming pared 9 bases from V and 6 bases from J, leaving 11 bases between. Germline lookup yields CDR1 LNHDA and CDR2 SQIVND (reference sequence). This CDR3 has 12 amino acids. The DNA for the CDR3 is TGTGCCAGCCGAAACCGCGATGAAAAACTGTTTTTT. Translating it yields CASRNRDEKLFF.

V and J are TRBV21-1 and TRBJ2-7; the table calls TRBD2, which could not be checked here. TRBV21-1 is given as a pseudogene. This CDR3 has 16 amino acids. The CDR3 region is CASSKGGPSGAYEQYF. CDR3 bases: TGTGCCAGCAGCAAAGGAGGTCCTAGCGGGGCCTACGAGCAGTACTTC.

This clone showed up just once. V gene TRBV30 combines with J gene TRBJ1-1; 7 bases map to TRBD1. With V trimmed by 2 bases and J by 0 bases, 3 bases remained unmatched. The CDR3 runs to 14 residues. Germline CDR1 GTSNPN, CDR2 SVGIG (reference sequence). CDR3 nucleotide sequence: TGTGCCTGGAGTTGGGACAGCTTGAACACTGAAGCTTTCTTT. Residues: CAWSWDSLNTEAFF.

The chain employs TRBV30 and TRBJ2-7; perhaps TRBD1 as D (6 bases). This CDR3 comprises 13 residues. V lost 4 bases and J lost 0, with 10 bases in between. The V gene's germline CDR1 is GTSNPN and CDR2 SVGIG (reference sequence). DNA for the CDR3: TGTGCCTGGATGGGACACATCTCCTACGAGCAGTACTTC. Its protein product is CAWMGHISYEQYF.

The chain carries TRBV9 and TRBJ1-6, with TRBD1 as a possible D gene (5 bases). Germline CDR1 reads SGDLS; CDR2 reads YYNGEE. This CDR3 comprises 15 residues. Trimming stripped 0 bases from V and 7 bases from J, with 11 bases between. In DNA, the CDR3 is TGTGCCAGCAGCGTAGAGGCGGGGGTGAATTCACCCCTCCACTTT. Its translation is CASSVEAGVNSPLHF.

The chain is built from TRBV2 and TRBJ2-1; D is possibly TRBD1 (6 bases). The CDR3 sequence is 15 residues long. Per germline, CDR1 SNHLY and CDR2 FYNNEI. Trimming shortened V by 3 bases and J by 9 bases, and 18 bases separated the two germline ends. The CDR3 bases are TGTGCCAGCAGTGATAGGGGGACCATGGGTGGTGAGCAGTTCTTC. Translation gives CASSDRGTMGGEQFF. Full variable domain (missing parts from reference TRBV2 and TRBJ2-1): EPEVTQTPSHQVTQMGQEVILRCVPISNHLYFYWYRQILGQKVEFLVSFYNNEISEKSEIFDDQFSVERPDGSNFTLKIRSTKLEDSAMYFCASSDRGTMGGEQFFGPGTRLTVL.

J is TRBJ1-2 and V is TRBV6-6; D remains ambiguous. The CDR3 totals 14 residues. V was trimmed by 2 bases and J by 0 bases, leaving 7 bases between them. CDR1 is MNHNY and CDR2 is SVGAGI in the germline V gene (reference sequence). CDR3 in DNA: TGTGCCAGCAGTTACGCGTTAGCTAACTATGGCTACACCTTC. Amino acid sequence: CASSYALANYGYTF.

The chain has TRBV7-9 and TRBJ2-7, with D perhaps matching TRBD1 (6 bases). V lost 1 base and J lost 4, with 20 bases in between. The CDR3 covers 17 residues. The germline gives CDR1 SEHNR, CDR2 FQNEAQ (reference sequence). CDR3 bases: TGTGCCAGCAGCTTAGAGCGAACACCCGGGACAAATTACGAGCAGTACTTC. As protein: CASSLERTPGTNYEQYF.

The sample holds one count of this clone. The chain carries TRBV6-4 and TRBJ1-2, with a weak D call TRBD1 (5 bases). Germline assignment: CDR1 MRHNA and CDR2 SNTAGT. CDR3 length: 14 amino acids. Trimming removed 6 bases at V and 2 bases at J, with 13 bases between. The CDR3: CASSPGHQNYGYTF. The CDR3 region has the DNA TGTGCCAGCAGCCCTGGACACCAGAACTATGGCTACACCTTC.

This clone was counted only a few times. The chain uses TRBV7-8 and TRBJ1-6; D not certain. Germline values: CDR1 SGHVS, CDR2 FQNEAQ. The CDR3 sequence is 12 residues long. Trimming took off 5 bases at V and 9 bases at J, with 8 bases between the two ends. The CDR3, as DNA: TGTGCCAGCAGCGCGCTTGGTTCACCCCTCCACTTT. Its translation is CASSALGSPLHF.

This clone was detected only once. The rearrangement joins TRBV9 to TRBJ2-3; D might be TRBD2 (6 bases). V shed 3 bases and J shed 5 bases, with 22 bases lying between them. The germline CDR1 and CDR2 sequences are SGDLS and YYNGEE. CDR3 length equals 17 residues. CDR3 coding DNA: TGTGCCAGCAGCGGGGGCGGGGACCGATTTTTGGAAGATACGCAGTATTTT. Residues: CASSGGGDRFLEDTQYF.

V and J are TRBV2 and TRBJ1-1; D remains unclear. The CDR3 runs 13 residues. CDR1 and CDR2 (germline): SNHLY, FYNNEI. Trimming stripped 5 bases from V and 0 bases from J, with 7 bases between. CDR3 sequence: CASSLTVNTEAFF. The CDR3 nucleotides are TGTGCCAGCAGTCTTACAGTGAACACTGAAGCTTTCTTT.

This clone was seen only once. V gene TRBV7-2 combines with J gene TRBJ1-2, with D possibly TRBD1 on 5 matching bases. Trimming stripped 1 base from V and 5 bases from J, with 11 bases between. This CDR3 has 14 amino acids. CDR1 is SGHTA, CDR2 FQGNSA, per germline. The CDR3 sequence: CASSLGAGRYGYTF. The CDR3 DNA is TGTGCCAGCAGCTTAGGGGCAGGGCGTTATGGCTACACCTTC.

The chain is built from TRBV18 and TRBJ2-7; D uncertain. The V end was cut by 3 bases, the J end by 4 bases, with 10 bases between. The CDR3 spans 13 residues. Per the germline V gene, CDR1 is KGHSH and CDR2 is LQKENI. CDR3 coding DNA: TGTGCCAGCTCACCGTCCGAACAGTACGAGCAGTACTTC. It is translated as CASSPSEQYEQYF.

The chain links TRBV24-1 to TRBJ2-6; perhaps TRBD1 as D (6 bases). The CDR3 sequence is 15 residues long. Trimming took 5 bases from V and 2 from J, leaving 9 bases between them. The germline CDR1 and CDR2 sequences are KGHDR and SFDVKD. In DNA, the CDR3 is TGTGCCACCAGTGGCGAGGGGGCTGGGGCCAACGTCCTGACTTTC. Translated, it gives CATSGEGAGANVLTF.

The rearrangement joins TRBV6-6 to TRBJ1-4; 8 nucleotides match TRBD1. CDR1 and CDR2 (germline): MNHNY, SVGAGI (reference sequence). V dropped 6 bases and J dropped 8; count of bases not matched to a gene: 8. The CDR3 runs to 14 residues. For the CDR3, the DNA is TGTGCCAGCAGAGTAACAGGGGGACGCGAAAAACTGTTTTTT. Encoded protein: CASRVTGGREKLFF.

The rearrangement links TRBV30 to TRBJ1-4; D call uncertain. Trimming removed 7 bases at V and 7 bases at J, with 4 bases between. The CDR3 covers 9 residues. Germline values: CDR1 GTSNPN, CDR2 SVGIG (reference sequence). DNA of the CDR3: TGTGCCTCCTCTGAAAAACTGTTTTTT. As protein: CASSEKLFF. Looking up the rest from reference TRBV30 and TRBJ1-4 gives the full variable domain: SQTIHQWPATLVQPVGSPLSLECTVEGTSNPNLYWYRQAAGRGLQLLFYSVGIGQISSEVPQNLSASRPQDRQFILSSKKLLLSDSGFYLCASSEKLFFGSGTQLSVL.

The chain links TRBV2 to TRBJ2-7; a weak D match, TRBD1 (5 bases). V lost 6 bases to trimming and J lost 7 bases, with 10 bases between them. Germline CDR1 is SNHLY and CDR2 is FYNNEI. The CDR3 sequence is 11 residues long. The CDR3 coding sequence is TGTGCCAGCAGCAGGGTTGGGGAGCAGTACTTC. Its translation: CASSRVGEQYF.